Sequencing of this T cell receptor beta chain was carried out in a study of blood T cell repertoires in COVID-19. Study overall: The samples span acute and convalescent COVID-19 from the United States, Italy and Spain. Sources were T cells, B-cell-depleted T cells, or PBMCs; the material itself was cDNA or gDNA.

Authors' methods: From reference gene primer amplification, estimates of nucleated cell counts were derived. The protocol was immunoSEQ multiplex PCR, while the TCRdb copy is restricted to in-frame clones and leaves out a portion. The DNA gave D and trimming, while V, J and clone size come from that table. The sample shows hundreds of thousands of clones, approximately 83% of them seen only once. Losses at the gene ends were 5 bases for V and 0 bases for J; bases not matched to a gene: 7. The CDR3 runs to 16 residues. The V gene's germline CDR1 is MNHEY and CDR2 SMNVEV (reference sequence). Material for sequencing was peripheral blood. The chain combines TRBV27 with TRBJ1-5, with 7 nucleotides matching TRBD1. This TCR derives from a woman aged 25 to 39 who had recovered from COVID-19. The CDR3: CASSPYRGYSNQPQHF. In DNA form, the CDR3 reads TGTGCCAGCAGTCCCTACAGGGGATATAGCAATCAGCCCCAGCATTTT.